This entry is about one TCR beta chain. Its antigen is unidentified. These data originate in a study of cytomegalovirus exposure and HLA in healthy donors. Study as a whole: Previous work identified roughly 120 million unique TCR beta sequences from some 170 million T cells. Notes on the study in general: TRBV6-2, TRBV6-3 and some other V segments were excluded as indistinguishable.

This PCR relied on a set of 60 Vbeta primers and 13 Jbeta primers. Here immunoSEQ multiplex PCR was the method, and the copy in TCRdb shows in-frame clones only, minus some. The sample carries under 200,000 clones, about 12% recorded once. Trimming left V 6 bases short and J 14 bases short, with 22 bases between. The germline V gene has CDR1 MGHDK and CDR2 SYGVNS. This CDR3 is built from 14 residues. Sequencing was performed on PBMCs. V and J are TRBV25-1 and TRBJ1-4, with D tentatively TRBD1 (5 bases). The TCR was taken from a man aged 45-65 years in good health and CMV-seropositive. The CDR3 sequence is CASRSRGYEGNLFF. In DNA, the CDR3 is TGTGCCAGCAGATCTCGGGGGTACGAGGGAAATCTGTTTTTT.